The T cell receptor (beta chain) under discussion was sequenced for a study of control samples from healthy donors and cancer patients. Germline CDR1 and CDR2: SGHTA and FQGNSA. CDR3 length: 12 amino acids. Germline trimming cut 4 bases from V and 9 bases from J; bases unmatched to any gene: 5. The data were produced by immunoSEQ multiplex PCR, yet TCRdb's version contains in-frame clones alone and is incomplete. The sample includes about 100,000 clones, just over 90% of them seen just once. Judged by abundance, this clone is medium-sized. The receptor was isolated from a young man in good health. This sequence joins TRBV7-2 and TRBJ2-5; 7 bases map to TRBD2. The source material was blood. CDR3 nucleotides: TGTGCCAGCAGCTACCTGGGGGGGGCCCAGTACTTC. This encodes CASSYLGGAQYF.